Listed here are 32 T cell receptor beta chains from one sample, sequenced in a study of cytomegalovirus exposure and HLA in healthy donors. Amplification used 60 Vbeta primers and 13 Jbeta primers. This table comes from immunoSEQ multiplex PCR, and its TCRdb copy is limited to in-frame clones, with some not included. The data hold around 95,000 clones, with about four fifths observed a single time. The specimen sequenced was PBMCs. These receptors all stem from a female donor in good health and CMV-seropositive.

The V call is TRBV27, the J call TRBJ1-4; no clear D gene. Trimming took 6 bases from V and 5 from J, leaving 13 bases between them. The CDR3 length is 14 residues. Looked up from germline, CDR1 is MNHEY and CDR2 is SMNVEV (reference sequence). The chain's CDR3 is CASRSIGGNEKLFF. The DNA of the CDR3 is TGTGCCAGCAGGTCGATAGGAGGGAATGAAAAACTGTTTTTT.

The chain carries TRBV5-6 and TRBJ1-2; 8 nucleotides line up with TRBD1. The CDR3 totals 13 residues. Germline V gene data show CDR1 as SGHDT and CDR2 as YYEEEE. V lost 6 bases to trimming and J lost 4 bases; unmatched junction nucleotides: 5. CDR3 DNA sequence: TGTGCCAGCACCGCGGACAGGGCCTATGGCTACACCTTC. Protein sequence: CASTADRAYGYTF.

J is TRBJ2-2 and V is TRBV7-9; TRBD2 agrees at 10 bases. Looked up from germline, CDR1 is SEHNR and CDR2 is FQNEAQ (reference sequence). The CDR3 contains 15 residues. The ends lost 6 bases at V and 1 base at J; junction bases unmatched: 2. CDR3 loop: CASRWTSGNTGELFF. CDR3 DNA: TGTGCCAGCAGATGGACTAGCGGGAACACCGGGGAGCTGTTTTTT.

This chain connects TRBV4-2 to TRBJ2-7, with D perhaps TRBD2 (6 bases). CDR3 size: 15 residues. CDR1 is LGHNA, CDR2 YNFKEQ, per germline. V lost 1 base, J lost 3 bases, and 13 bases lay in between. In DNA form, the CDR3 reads TGTGCCAGCAGCCAAGTCGGGCGGGGCAACTACGAGCAGTACTTC. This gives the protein CASSQVGRGNYEQYF.

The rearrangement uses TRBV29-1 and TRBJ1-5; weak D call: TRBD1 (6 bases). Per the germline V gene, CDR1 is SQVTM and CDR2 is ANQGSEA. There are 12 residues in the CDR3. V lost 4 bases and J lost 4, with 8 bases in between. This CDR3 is CSVATGNQPQHF. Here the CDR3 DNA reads TGCAGCGTTGCTACAGGGAATCAGCCCCAGCATTTT.

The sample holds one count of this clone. Here the CDR3 reads CASRTRDREQYF. The CDR3 nucleotides read TGTGCCAGCAGGACCCGGGACAGAGAGCAGTACTTC. This chain uses TRBV6-5 with TRBJ2-5; TRBD1 matches at 7 bases. Germline CDR1 MNHEY, CDR2 SVGAGI. This CDR3 is 12 amino acids long. The V segment lost 6 bases and the J segment 11 bases; nucleotides outside the gene matches: 9.

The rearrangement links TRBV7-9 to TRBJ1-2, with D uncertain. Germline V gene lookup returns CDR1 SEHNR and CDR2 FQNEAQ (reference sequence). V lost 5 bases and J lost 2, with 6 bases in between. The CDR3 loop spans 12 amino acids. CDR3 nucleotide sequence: TGTGCCAGCAGCAGCTACAACTATGGCTACACCTTC. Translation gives CASSSYNYGYTF.

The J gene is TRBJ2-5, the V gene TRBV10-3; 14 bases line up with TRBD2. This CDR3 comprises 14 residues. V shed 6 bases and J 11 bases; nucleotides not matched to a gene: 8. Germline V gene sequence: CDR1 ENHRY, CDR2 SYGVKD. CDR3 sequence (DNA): TGTGCCATCAGGGGACTAGCGGGAGTAAAAGAGCAGTACTTC. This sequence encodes CAIRGLAGVKEQYF.

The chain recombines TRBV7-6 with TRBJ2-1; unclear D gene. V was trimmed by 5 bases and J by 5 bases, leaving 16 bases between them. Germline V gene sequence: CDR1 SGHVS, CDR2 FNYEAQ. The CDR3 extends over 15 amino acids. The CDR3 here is CASSLPWSINNEQFF. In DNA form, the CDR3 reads TGTGCCAGCAGCCTTCCGTGGTCTATTAACAATGAGCAGTTCTTC.

CDR3 loop: CASSSGTGRQPQHF. The CDR3 bases are TGTGCCAGCAGTTCCGGGACAGGCCGTCAGCCCCAGCATTTT. V gene TRBV11-1 combines with J gene TRBJ1-5, with 8 bases identical to TRBD1. Germline trimming cut 6 bases from V and 6 bases from J; bases unmatched to any gene: 7. The germline CDR1 and CDR2 sequences are SGHAT and FQDESV (reference sequence). The CDR3 has 14 residues.

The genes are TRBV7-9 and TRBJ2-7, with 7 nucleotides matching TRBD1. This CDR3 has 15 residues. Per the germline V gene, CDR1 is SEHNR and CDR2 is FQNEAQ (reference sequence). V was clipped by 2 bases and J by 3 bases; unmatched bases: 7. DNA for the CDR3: TGTGCCAGCAGCTTACAGTCCCAGGGGGACTACGAGCAGTACTTC. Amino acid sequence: CASSLQSQGDYEQYF. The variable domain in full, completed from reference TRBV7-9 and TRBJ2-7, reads DTGVSQNPRHKITKRGQNVTFRCDPISEHNRLYWYRQTLGQGPEFLTYFQNEAQLEKSRLLSDRFSAERPKGSFSTLEIQRTEQGDSAMYLCASSLQSQGDYEQYFGPGTRLTVT.

The DNA for the CDR3 is TGTGCCAGCAGCTTAGCGGGGGGGTACAATGAGCAGTTCTTC. Amino acids: CASSLAGGYNEQFF. The rearrangement uses TRBV7-2 and TRBJ2-1, with TRBD2 matching over 7 bases. The CDR3 runs to 14 residues. The V segment lost 0 bases and the J segment 4 bases; nucleotides outside the gene matches: 0. Germline CDR1 is SGHTA and CDR2 is FQGNSA.

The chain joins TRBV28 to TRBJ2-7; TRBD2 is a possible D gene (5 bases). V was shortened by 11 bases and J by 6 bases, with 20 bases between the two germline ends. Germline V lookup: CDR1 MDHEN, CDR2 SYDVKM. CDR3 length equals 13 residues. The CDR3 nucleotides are TGTGCCGCTGGAGGTGCCCGCCCCCGCGAGCAGTACTTC. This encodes CAAGGARPREQYF. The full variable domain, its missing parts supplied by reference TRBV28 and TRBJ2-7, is DVKVTQSSRYLVKRTGEKVFLECVQDMDHENMFWYRQDPGLGLRLIYFSYDVKMKEKGDIPEGYSVSREKKERFSLILESASTNQTSMYLCAAGGARPREQYFGPGTRLTVT.

CDR3 DNA sequence: TGTGCCTGGAGAGGCGAAGGAGCGAATACGCAGTATTTT. Protein product: CAWRGEGANTQYF. This chain connects TRBV30 to TRBJ2-3; unclear D gene. CDR3 length: 13 residues. CDR1 and CDR2 from the germline V gene are GTSNPN and SVGIG (reference sequence). V was cut by 3 bases and J by 7 bases, with 14 bases left in between.

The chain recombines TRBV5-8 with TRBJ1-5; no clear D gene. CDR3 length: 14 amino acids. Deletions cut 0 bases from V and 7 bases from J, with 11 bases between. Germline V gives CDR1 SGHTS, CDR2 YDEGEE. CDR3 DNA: TGTGCCAGCAGCTTGGACGGGGTGGTGCAGCCCCAGCATTTT. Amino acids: CASSLDGVVQPQHF.

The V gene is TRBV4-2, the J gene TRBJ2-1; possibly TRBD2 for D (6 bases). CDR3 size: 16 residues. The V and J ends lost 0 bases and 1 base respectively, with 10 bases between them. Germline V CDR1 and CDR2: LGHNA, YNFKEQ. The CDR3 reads CASSQDGSRSYNEQFF. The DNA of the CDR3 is TGTGCCAGCAGCCAAGACGGGAGTAGATCCTACAATGAGCAGTTCTTC.

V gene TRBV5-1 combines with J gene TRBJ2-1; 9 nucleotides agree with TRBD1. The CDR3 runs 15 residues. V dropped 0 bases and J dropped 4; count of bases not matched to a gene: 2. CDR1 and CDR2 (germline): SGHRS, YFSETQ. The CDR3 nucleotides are TGCGCCAGCAGCTTGGTGGGACAGGGTTACAATGAGCAGTTCTTC. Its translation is CASSLVGQGYNEQFF.

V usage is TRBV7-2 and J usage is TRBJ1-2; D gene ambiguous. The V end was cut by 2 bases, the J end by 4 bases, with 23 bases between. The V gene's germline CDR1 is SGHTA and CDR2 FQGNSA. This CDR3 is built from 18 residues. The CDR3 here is CASSLISGRQYGLYGYTF. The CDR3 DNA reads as TGTGCCAGCAGCTTAATAAGCGGACGGCAGTACGGACTCTATGGCTACACCTTC.

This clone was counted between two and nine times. DNA of the CDR3: TGTGCCTGGATGGGGACAGAAAACACTGAAGCTTTCTTT. Residues: CAWMGTENTEAFF. The rearrangement uses TRBV30 and TRBJ1-1, with TRBD1 matching 7 bases. This CDR3 is 13 amino acids long. From germline, CDR1 is GTSNPN and CDR2 SVGIG (reference sequence). The J segment lost 2 bases and the V segment lost 4 bases, leaving 4 bases of the junction unmatched.

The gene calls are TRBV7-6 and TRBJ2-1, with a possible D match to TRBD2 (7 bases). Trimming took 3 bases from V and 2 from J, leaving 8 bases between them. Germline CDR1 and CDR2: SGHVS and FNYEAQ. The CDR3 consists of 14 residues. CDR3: CASSLRGPYNEQFF. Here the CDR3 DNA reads TGTGCCAGCAGCTTGCGGGGGCCCTACAATGAGCAGTTCTTC.

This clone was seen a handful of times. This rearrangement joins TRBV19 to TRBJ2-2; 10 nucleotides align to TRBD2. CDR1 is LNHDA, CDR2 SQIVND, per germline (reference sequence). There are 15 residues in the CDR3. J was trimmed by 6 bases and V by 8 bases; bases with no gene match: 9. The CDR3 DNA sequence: TGTGCCAGTGGCAACAGCGGGAGGGGGCCCGGGGAGCTGTTTTTT. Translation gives CASGNSGRGPGELFF.

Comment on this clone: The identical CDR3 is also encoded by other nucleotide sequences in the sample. CDR3 nucleotide sequence: TGTGCCAGCAGCTCCGACAGGGGGCGATTTTATTCACCCCTCCACTTT. This codes for CASSSDRGRFYSPLHF. The V call is TRBV7-9, the J call TRBJ1-6; the match to TRBD1 covers 10 bases. From germline, CDR1 is SEHNR and CDR2 FQNEAQ (reference sequence). V was pared by 4 bases and J by 8 bases, with 8 bases of the junction left unmatched. The CDR3 consists of 16 residues.

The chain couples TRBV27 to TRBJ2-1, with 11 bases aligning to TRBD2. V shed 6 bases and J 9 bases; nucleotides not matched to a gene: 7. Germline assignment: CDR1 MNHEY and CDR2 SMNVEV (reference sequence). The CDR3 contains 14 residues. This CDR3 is CASRIAGGPGEQFF. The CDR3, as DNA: TGTGCCAGCAGGATAGCGGGAGGGCCGGGTGAGCAGTTCTTC.

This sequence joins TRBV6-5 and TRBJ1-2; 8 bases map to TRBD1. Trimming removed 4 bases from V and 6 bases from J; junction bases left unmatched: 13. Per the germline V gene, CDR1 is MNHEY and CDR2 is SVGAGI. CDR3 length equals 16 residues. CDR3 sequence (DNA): TGTGCCAGCAGTTTGTATTTTTCCGACAGGGGACATGGCTACACCTTC. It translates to CASSLYFSDRGHGYTF.

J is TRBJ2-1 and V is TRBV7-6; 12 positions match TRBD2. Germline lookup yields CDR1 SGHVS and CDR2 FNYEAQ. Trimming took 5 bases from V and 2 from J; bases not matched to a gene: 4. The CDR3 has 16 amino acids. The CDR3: CASSILAGGTYNEQFF. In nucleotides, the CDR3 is TGTGCCAGCAGCATTCTAGCGGGGGGGACCTACAATGAGCAGTTCTTC. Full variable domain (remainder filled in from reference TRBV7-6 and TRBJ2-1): GAGVSQSPRYKVTKRGQDVALRCDPISGHVSLYWYRQALGQGPEFLTYFNYEAQQDKSGLPNDRFSAERPEGSISTLTIQRTEQRDSAMYRCASSILAGGTYNEQFFGPGTRLTVL.

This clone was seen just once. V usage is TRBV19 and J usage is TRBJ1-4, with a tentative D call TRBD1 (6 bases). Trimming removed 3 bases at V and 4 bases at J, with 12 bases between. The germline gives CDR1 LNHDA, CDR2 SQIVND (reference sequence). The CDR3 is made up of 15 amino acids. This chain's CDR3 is CASSIGQGLNEKLFF. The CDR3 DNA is TGTGCCAGTAGTATTGGGCAGGGGCTTAATGAAAAACTGTTTTTT.

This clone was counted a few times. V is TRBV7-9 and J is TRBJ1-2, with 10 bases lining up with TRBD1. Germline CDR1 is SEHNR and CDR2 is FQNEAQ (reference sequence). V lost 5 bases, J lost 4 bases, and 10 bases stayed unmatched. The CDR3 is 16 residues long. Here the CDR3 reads CASSLGGQGNLYGYTF. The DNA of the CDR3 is TGTGCCAGCAGCCTCGGGGGACAGGGGAATCTCTATGGCTACACCTTC.

CDR3 sequence: CASNPSGLAGPYEQYF. The CDR3, as DNA: TGTGCCAGCAACCCTTCGGGACTAGCGGGACCATACGAGCAGTACTTC. This chain connects TRBV27 to TRBJ2-7; 13 bases are a match to TRBD2. The V and J ends lost 7 bases and 4 bases, in that order; junction bases with no gene match: 10. This CDR3 comprises 16 residues. The germline gives CDR1 MNHEY, CDR2 SMNVEV (reference sequence).

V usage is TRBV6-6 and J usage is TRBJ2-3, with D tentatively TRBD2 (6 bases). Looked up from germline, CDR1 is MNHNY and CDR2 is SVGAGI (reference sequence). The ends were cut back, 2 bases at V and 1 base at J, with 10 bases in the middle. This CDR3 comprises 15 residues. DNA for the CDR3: TGTGCCAGCAGTTACCTCGCTAGCGGCACAGATACGCAGTATTTT. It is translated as CASSYLASGTDTQYF.

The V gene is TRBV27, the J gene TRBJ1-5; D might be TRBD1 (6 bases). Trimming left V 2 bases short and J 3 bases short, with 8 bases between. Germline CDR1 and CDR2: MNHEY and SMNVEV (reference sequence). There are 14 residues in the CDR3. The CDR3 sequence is CASSLTGPNQPQHF. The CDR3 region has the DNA TGTGCCAGCAGTTTAACAGGGCCCAATCAGCCCCAGCATTTT.

CDR3 residues: CASSPLTGGDTQYF. The CDR3 DNA reads as TGTGCCAGCAGCCCCCTAACAGGGGGAGATACGCAGTATTTT. V and J are TRBV9 and TRBJ2-3; 8 nucleotides match TRBD1. Germline CDR1 is SGDLS and CDR2 is YYNGEE. This CDR3 region has 14 residues. Trimming at V came to 4 bases and at J to 5 bases, leaving 6 bases not matched to a gene.

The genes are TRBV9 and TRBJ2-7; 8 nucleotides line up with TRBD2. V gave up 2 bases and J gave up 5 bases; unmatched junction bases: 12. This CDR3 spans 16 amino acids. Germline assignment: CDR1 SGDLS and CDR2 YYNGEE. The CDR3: CASSVRSGGAHNEQYF. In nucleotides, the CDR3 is TGTGCCAGCAGCGTCCGTTCGGGGGGGGCGCACAACGAGCAGTACTTC.